One and the same sample provided the 23 T cell receptor beta chains below, sequenced in a study of cytomegalovirus exposure and HLA in healthy donors. Clones were read by immunoSEQ multiplex PCR, and TCRdb kept only the in-frame ones, dropping some. The sample has 70,000 or so clones; around 95% are singletons. The specimen sequenced was PBMCs. The source is a young woman in good health and CMV-seropositive.

V usage is TRBV27 and J usage is TRBJ1-1; perhaps TRBD1 as D (6 bases). Per germline, CDR1 MNHEY and CDR2 SMNVEV (reference sequence). The CDR3 spans 14 residues. The ends were cut back, 5 bases at V and 4 bases at J, with 14 bases in the middle. CDR3 nucleotide sequence: TGTGCCAGCAGTCCCCGGGACACTTCCACTGAAGCTTTCTTT. Amino acids: CASSPRDTSTEAFF.

J is TRBJ2-4 and V is TRBV7-9; TRBD1 is a possible D gene (5 bases). Germline V gives CDR1 SEHNR, CDR2 FQNEAQ (reference sequence). V lost 4 bases to trimming and J lost 8 bases, with 15 bases between them. The CDR3 has 14 residues. The CDR3 region has the DNA TGTGCCAGCAGCTGGGATGGCAGGGATGACATTCAGTACTTC. Amino acids: CASSWDGRDDIQYF.

This chain's CDR3 is CASRPNQGYEQYF. CDR3 bases: TGTGCCAGCAGACCTAACCAGGGCTACGAGCAGTACTTC. V is TRBV7-2 and J is TRBJ2-7; D perhaps matches TRBD1 (5 bases). The length of the CDR3 is 13 residues. V gave up 6 bases and J gave up 3 bases, with 12 bases separating them. Germline-derived CDR1 and CDR2 are SGHTA and FQGNSA.

The V call is TRBV5-6, the J call TRBJ1-2; D may be TRBD1 (6 bases). The CDR3 extends over 16 amino acids. CDR1 is SGHDT, CDR2 YYEEEE, per germline. With 1 base removed from V and 6 bases from J, the gap between germline ends came to 19 bases. The CDR3 nucleotides read TGTGCCAGCAGCTTGAATCCGGGACAAACACTTGATGGCTACACCTTC. Protein product: CASSLNPGQTLDGYTF. Together with reference TRBV5-6 and TRBJ1-2, the CDR3 gives the full variable domain: DAGVTQSPTHLIKTRGQQVTLRCSPKSGHDTVSWYQQALGQGPQFIFQYYEEEERQRGNFPDRFSGHQFPNYSSELNVNALLLGDSALYLCASSLNPGQTLDGYTFGSGTRLTVV.

The genes are TRBV11-2 and TRBJ2-1; possibly TRBD1 for D (5 bases). CDR3 length: 12 amino acids. CDR1 is SGHAT, CDR2 FQNNGV, per germline. The V gene lost 5 bases and the J gene lost 9 bases, with 11 bases spanning the gap. In DNA form, the CDR3 reads TGTGCCAGCAGCCAGGAAGGGGTTGAGCAGTTCTTC. The encoded protein is CASSQEGVEQFF.

A note on this clone: The junction does not match germline at one end; this may be a read error. The chain combines TRBV7-7 with TRBJ2-3; TRBD2 agrees at 11 bases. The length of the CDR3 is 16 residues. Germline loops: CDR1 SSHAT, CDR2 FNYEAQ (reference sequence). For the CDR3, the DNA is TGTGCTAGCAGCCCCGGACTAGCGGGCAACACAGATACGCAGTATTTT. Translated: CASSPGLAGNTDTQYF.

The rearrangement joins TRBV6-1 to TRBJ1-3; D call uncertain. CDR1 is MNHNS and CDR2 is SASEGT in the germline V gene. V was shortened by 8 bases and J by 0 bases, with 14 bases between the two germline ends. The CDR3 sequence is 15 residues long. The CDR3 DNA is TGTGCCAGCGAGTGGGAGCGACGCTCTGGAAACACCATATATTTT. This codes for CASEWERRSGNTIYF.

This chain joins TRBV11-2 and TRBJ2-1; no clear D gene. Trimming stripped 6 bases from V and 4 bases from J, with 7 bases between. This CDR3 comprises 12 residues. The germline CDR1 and CDR2 sequences are SGHAT and FQNNGV. The CDR3 nucleotides are TGTGCCAGCAGACTCATATACAATGAGCAGTTCTTC. Protein: CASRLIYNEQFF.

This CDR3 is CASSLLLGTARRNEQFF. As DNA, the CDR3 is TGTGCCAGCAGTTTACTTTTAGGGACAGCAAGACGCAATGAGCAGTTCTTC. The rearrangement uses TRBV27 and TRBJ2-1; 7 bases are a match to TRBD1. CDR3 length: 17 residues. J was trimmed by 6 bases and V by 2 bases; bases with no gene match: 13. Per the germline V gene, CDR1 is MNHEY and CDR2 is SMNVEV (reference sequence).

The chain has TRBV11-2 and TRBJ2-3; 7 nucleotides agree with TRBD2. Per the germline V gene, CDR1 is SGHAT and CDR2 is FQNNGV. The CDR3 has 15 residues. Unmatched junction bases numbered 6, after V lost 6 bases and J lost 0 bases. CDR3 loop: CASRTASGSTDTQYF. CDR3 DNA: TGTGCCAGCAGAACGGCTAGCGGTAGCACAGATACGCAGTATTTT.

This chain links TRBV2 with TRBJ1-1, with D maybe TRBD1 (5 bases). The CDR3 sequence is 13 residues long. Germline V gene sequence: CDR1 SNHLY, CDR2 FYNNEI. V lost 6 bases and J lost 2, with 10 bases in between. For the CDR3, the DNA is TGTGCCAGCAGGGCGGGGCCTAACACTGAAGCTTTCTTT. Protein product: CASRAGPNTEAFF.

The V call is TRBV6-6, the J call TRBJ2-3; D remains ambiguous. With 5 bases removed from V and 4 bases from J, the gap between germline ends came to 10 bases. This CDR3 region has 13 residues. Germline-derived CDR1 and CDR2 are MNHNY and SVGAGI (reference sequence). The CDR3, as DNA: TGTGCCAGCAGTGTACAATCCCCAGATACGCAGTATTTT. Encoded protein: CASSVQSPDTQYF.

This chain joins TRBV5-6 and TRBJ2-1; 9 nucleotides match TRBD2. The ends lost 0 bases at V and 6 bases at J; junction bases unmatched: 7. Germline V lookup: CDR1 SGHDT, CDR2 YYEEEE. This CDR3 has 16 amino acids. The CDR3 spells CASSLAVGLATNEQFF. The CDR3, as DNA: TGTGCCAGCAGCTTGGCCGTGGGACTAGCCACCAATGAGCAGTTCTTC.

This clone was found once. This chain joins TRBV6-6 and TRBJ2-7, with 7 bases lining up with TRBD2. Per the germline V gene, CDR1 is MNHNY and CDR2 is SVGAGI (reference sequence). The trim removed 6 bases at V and 6 bases at J, leaving 8 bases unmatched. This CDR3 region has 13 residues. The CDR3 reads CASSSGRPSEQYF. In DNA form, the CDR3 reads TGTGCCAGCAGCTCCGGGAGGCCCTCCGAGCAGTACTTC.

The chain employs TRBV11-2 and TRBJ2-1, with D possibly being TRBD1 (6 bases). This CDR3 region has 15 residues. Germline V lookup: CDR1 SGHAT, CDR2 FQNNGV. The ends were cut back, 0 bases at V and 9 bases at J, with 15 bases in the middle. CDR3 protein: CASSLEGAPTSEQFF. As DNA, the CDR3 is TGTGCCAGCAGCTTAGAGGGGGCTCCAACGAGTGAGCAGTTCTTC.

This clone was detected only once. The chain's CDR3 is CASSREGGPSIVNQPQHF. CDR3 DNA: TGTGCCAGCAGCCGTGAGGGAGGACCCTCGATCGTCAATCAGCCCCAGCATTTT. The rearrangement links TRBV7-8 to TRBJ1-5; no clear D. This CDR3 contains 18 residues. Deletions cut 5 bases from V and 3 bases from J, with 23 bases between. Per the germline V gene, CDR1 is SGHVS and CDR2 is FQNEAQ.

The chain carries TRBV4-1 and TRBJ1-4, with 9 bases fitting TRBD1. Germline lookup yields CDR1 MGHRA and CDR2 YSYEKL. J gave up 7 bases and V 8 bases, and 5 bases lay outside the gene matches. CDR3 length equals 13 residues. Here the CDR3 DNA reads TGCGCCAGCCACCCGACAGGGGGTGAAAAACTGTTTTTT. This sequence encodes CASHPTGGEKLFF.

The chain has TRBV2 and TRBJ2-1, with D perhaps TRBD1 (5 bases). Germline CDR1 SNHLY, CDR2 FYNNEI. Trimming stripped 6 bases from V and 7 bases from J, with 16 bases between. The CDR3 covers 14 residues. The CDR3 DNA sequence: TGTGCCAGCAGAGAAAAAAATCAGGGTAATGAGCAGTTCTTC. Protein: CASREKNQGNEQFF. Combining the CDR3 with reference TRBV2 and TRBJ2-1 gives the whole variable domain EPEVTQTPSHQVTQMGQEVILRCVPISNHLYFYWYRQILGQKVEFLVSFYNNEISEKSEIFDDQFSVERPDGSNFTLKIRSTKLEDSAMYFCASREKNQGNEQFFGPGTRLTVL.

CDR3 DNA sequence: TGTGCCAGCAGAGGACAGCTTAATGAAAAACTGTTTTTT. Residues: CASRGQLNEKLFF. The genes are TRBV5-6 and TRBJ1-4, with D maybe TRBD1 (6 bases). This CDR3 contains 13 residues. Germline values: CDR1 SGHDT, CDR2 YYEEEE. V shed 5 bases and J shed 4 bases, with 9 bases lying between them.

The gene calls are TRBV12-2 and TRBJ2-1; the D call TRBD2 from the table was never checked on the DNA. TRBV12-2 is labeled a pseudogene. This CDR3 contains 19 residues. CDR3 coding DNA: TGTGCAAGTCGCTTAGCGGGACTAGCGGCGCCCATCTCCTACAATGAGCAGTTCTTC. It codes for CASRLAGLAAPISYNEQFF.

The chain is built from TRBV4-2 and TRBJ2-3, with TRBD2 as a possible D gene (6 bases). The CDR3 consists of 16 residues. Trimming left V 3 bases short and J 4 bases short, with 17 bases between. Per the germline V gene, CDR1 is LGHNA and CDR2 is YNFKEQ. The CDR3 DNA reads as TGTGCCAGCAGCCAGGGAGGACTACTATTGTCAGATACGCAGTATTTT. Amino acid sequence: CASSQGGLLLSDTQYF.

The V and J genes are TRBV6-5 and TRBJ1-1; possible D gene TRBD1, 5 bases. The germline V gene has CDR1 MNHEY and CDR2 SVGAGI. This CDR3 region has 13 residues. V lost 2 bases and J 3 bases, leaving 7 bases between the germline ends. The CDR3 bases are TGTGCCAGCAGTTACAACAGGTACACTGAAGCTTTCTTT. Amino acid sequence: CASSYNRYTEAFF.

The chain joins TRBV4-3 to TRBJ2-7; TRBD1 agrees at 7 bases. The CDR3 extends over 13 amino acids. The germline V gene encodes CDR1 LGHNA and CDR2 YSLEER. V shed 2 bases and J 3 bases; nucleotides not matched to a gene: 1. The CDR3: CASSQRTGYEQYF. The CDR3 DNA follows: TGCGCCAGCAGCCAACGGACAGGCTACGAGCAGTACTTC.